One and the same sample provided the 20 T cell receptor beta chains below, sequenced in a study of human T cells and chemical hapten exposure. TCRdb ran MiXCR on the RACE reads and lists one entry per CDR3 protein. The sample has 300,000 to 400,000 distinct CDR3 sequences; less than 6.5% are singletons. Time point described: pre-sensitization, week 0. Indicated treatment: therapeutic diphenylcyclopropenone sensitization with weekly scalp DPC. This specimen was whole blood, taken in connection with sensitization to the hapten diphenylcyclopropenone (DPC). These receptors originate from a woman aged 45-59 years with alopecia areata. Some clones in this sample may be carry-over from other donors' samples.

This clonotype appeared a few times. The rearrangement links TRBV13 to TRBJ2-1; 9 bases match TRBD2. Trimming cost V 0 bases and J 3 bases; bases outside gene matches: 3. The CDR3 sequence is 16 residues long. Germline V CDR1 and CDR2: PRHDT, FYEKMQ (reference sequence). CDR3 residues: CASSLGLAGHYNEQFF. In DNA, the CDR3 is TGTGCCAGCAGCTTAGGGCTAGCGGGGCACTACAATGAGCAGTTCTTC.

The gene calls are TRBV4-3 and TRBJ1-3, with a possible D match to TRBD1 (6 bases). The germline CDR1 and CDR2 sequences are LGHNA and YSLEER. V lost 4 bases and J 2 bases, leaving 18 bases between the germline ends. There are 17 residues in the CDR3. In DNA form, the CDR3 reads TGCGCCAGCAGCCGCTCCCCCACAGGGATGCCTGGAAACACCATATATTTT. Translation: CASSRSPTGMPGNTIYF.

This clonotype appeared a few times. This rearrangement joins TRBV29-1 to TRBJ1-2, with 8 bases lining up with TRBD1. Germline lookup yields CDR1 SQVTM and CDR2 ANQGSEA. This CDR3 spans 13 amino acids. J gave up 4 bases and V 0 bases, and 1 base lay outside the gene matches. The CDR3 sequence is CSVEDGTGYGYTF. CDR3 sequence (DNA): TGCAGCGTTGAAGATGGGACAGGCTATGGCTACACCTTC.

This clonotype came up a few times. This chain uses TRBV20-1 with TRBJ1-1, with D uncertain. Germline V gene data show CDR1 as DFQATT and CDR2 as SNEGSKA (reference sequence). The V end lost 0 bases, the J end lost 11 bases, and 10 bases lay between the germline ends. The CDR3 has 11 amino acids. The CDR3 region has the DNA TGCAGTGCTAGAGATAGGGTGTCGGCTTTCTTT. It yields the protein CSARDRVSAFF.

This clonotype was counted between two and nine times. The chain links TRBV5-6 to TRBJ1-5; 7 bases are a match to TRBD1. This CDR3 has 15 amino acids. The trim removed 2 bases at V and 5 bases at J, leaving 7 bases unmatched. Germline V CDR1 and CDR2: SGHDT, YYEEEE. The CDR3 nucleotides are TGTGCCAGCAGCTTTGGAGTCAGGGGGGATCAGCCCCAGCATTTT. Translating it yields CASSFGVRGDQPQHF.

This clonotype was seen repeatedly, ten times or more. The chain uses TRBV20-1 and TRBJ2-1; TRBD2 agrees at 12 bases. CDR3 length: 18 residues. The germline CDR1 and CDR2 sequences are DFQATT and SNEGSKA (reference sequence). V was pared by 6 bases and J by 2 bases, with 14 bases of the junction left unmatched. CDR3 in amino acids: CSAPFYGTSGLTYNEQFF. The CDR3, as DNA: TGCAGTGCACCTTTCTACGGGACTAGCGGGTTAACCTACAATGAGCAGTTCTTC.

This clonotype occurred many times. The V gene is TRBV4-3, the J gene TRBJ1-2, with 9 nucleotides matching TRBD1. CDR3 size: 15 residues. With 4 bases clipped from V and 3 bases from J, the junction kept 6 bases outside the gene matches. The V gene's germline CDR1 is LGHNA and CDR2 YSLEER. The CDR3 nucleotides read TGCGCCAGCAGCCGAAGAACAGGGGGCGACTATGGCTACACCTTC. Protein: CASSRRTGGDYGYTF.

The chain is built from TRBV7-2 and TRBJ1-5; D is possibly TRBD1 (5 bases). Germline V gene lookup returns CDR1 SGHTA and CDR2 FQGNSA. Trimming pared 5 bases from V and 3 bases from J, leaving 17 bases between. The CDR3 covers 16 residues. CDR3 loop: CASSQEGQGLNQPQHF. The DNA of the CDR3 is TGTGCCAGCAGCCAAGAGGGGCAGGGTCTCAATCAGCCCCAGCATTTT.

This clonotype was counted ten times or more. The rearrangement uses TRBV7-9 and TRBJ1-4; possible D gene TRBD1, 5 bases. Germline CDR1 reads SEHNR; CDR2 reads FQNEAQ (reference sequence). This CDR3 region has 16 residues. Trimming took off 0 bases at V and 7 bases at J, with 15 bases between the two ends. Here the CDR3 reads CASSLARDGGSEKLFF. In DNA form, the CDR3 reads TGTGCCAGCAGCTTAGCGCGCGACGGGGGAAGTGAAAAACTGTTTTTT.

This clonotype was found a few times. The rearrangement links TRBV27 to TRBJ1-5; a possible D gene is TRBD1 (5 bases). The CDR3 length is 12 residues. Germline V CDR1 and CDR2: MNHEY, SMNVEV (reference sequence). CDR3 sequence: CAKRGGNQPQHF. The CDR3 DNA follows: TGTGCGAAACGGGGGGGTAATCAGCCCCAGCATTTT.

This clonotype occurred many times. The V call is TRBV20-1, the J call TRBJ1-4; D is perhaps TRBD1 (5 bases). The CDR3 is 12 amino acids. Germline V CDR1 and CDR2: DFQATT, SNEGSKA (reference sequence). V was cut by 3 bases and J by 7 bases, with 9 bases left in between. The CDR3 protein is CSASWGIEKLFF. In DNA form, the CDR3 reads TGCAGTGCTAGTTGGGGGATTGAAAAACTGTTTTTT.

J is TRBJ2-7 and V is TRBV20-1; TRBD1 aligns across 7 bases. V was clipped by 4 bases and J by 7 bases; unmatched bases: 16. From germline, CDR1 is DFQATT and CDR2 SNEGSKA (reference sequence). The CDR3 loop spans 15 amino acids. CDR3: CSAKGDRLRGREQYF. CDR3 bases: TGCAGTGCTAAAGGGGACAGACTACGTGGTCGGGAGCAGTACTTC.

The gene calls are TRBV4-2 and TRBJ2-3; D unresolved. Germline assignment: CDR1 LGHNA and CDR2 YNFKEQ. The CDR3 covers 13 residues. Deletions cut 4 bases from V and 4 bases from J, with 9 bases between. CDR3 amino acids: CASSPGEADTQYF. The CDR3 DNA reads as TGTGCCAGCAGCCCCGGAGAGGCAGATACGCAGTATTTT.

This clonotype showed up many times. The rearrangement links TRBV3-1 to TRBJ2-1, with unresolved D. The CDR3 spans 12 residues. The ends were cut back, 8 bases at V and 8 bases at J, with 13 bases in the middle. Germline lookup yields CDR1 LGHDT and CDR2 YNNKEL (reference sequence). The CDR3 DNA reads as TGTGCCAGCGGAAGGGCAGGATATGAGCAGTTCTTC. Its protein is CASGRAGYEQFF.

V gene TRBV7-6 combines with J gene TRBJ1-4; TRBD1 matches at 8 bases. Trimming removed 4 bases from V and 8 bases from J; junction bases left unmatched: 9. The CDR3 contains 15 residues. Germline lookup yields CDR1 SGHVS and CDR2 FNYEAQ. CDR3 residues: CASSSPTGGGEKLFF. CDR3 DNA sequence: TGTGCCAGCAGCTCCCCCACAGGGGGTGGAGAAAAACTGTTTTTT.

This clonotype has a count of ten or more. This rearrangement joins TRBV12-5 to TRBJ1-1; D may be TRBD1 (5 bases). The CDR3 is made up of 14 amino acids. CDR1 is LGHNT, CDR2 FRNRAP, per germline. Trimming took 5 bases from V and 0 from J, leaving 10 bases between them. The CDR3 coding sequence is TGTGCTAGTGGTCCAGGGACGGTGAACACTGAAGCTTTCTTT. It specifies CASGPGTVNTEAFF.

This clonotype has more than one count but fewer than ten. The rearrangement uses TRBV4-2 and TRBJ2-7, with D tentatively TRBD2 (6 bases). The germline V gene encodes CDR1 LGHNA and CDR2 YNFKEQ. The CDR3 has 16 residues. V lost 0 bases, J lost 6 bases, and 18 bases lay in between. Here the CDR3 DNA reads TGTGCCAGCAGCCAAGAGGGAGGACTGGTAGTGAGCGAGCAGTACTTC. This gives the protein CASSQEGGLVVSEQYF.

This clonotype came up many times. The rearrangement uses TRBV7-2 and TRBJ2-1, with no clear D. Germline CDR1 reads SGHTA; CDR2 reads FQGNSA. This CDR3 has 13 residues. V gave up 3 bases and J gave up 4 bases, with 7 bases separating them. CDR3 region: CASSFLGYNEQFF. DNA for the CDR3: TGTGCCAGCAGCTTTCTGGGTTACAATGAGCAGTTCTTC.

The CDR3 protein is CASSTRQSRNSPLHF. The CDR3 region has the DNA TGTGCCAGCAGCACAAGACAGTCTCGTAATTCACCCCTCCACTTT. V gene TRBV5-6 combines with J gene TRBJ1-6, with D perhaps TRBD1 (5 bases). The CDR3 is 15 amino acids. V lost 4 bases, J lost 6 bases, and 14 bases lay in between. CDR1 SGHDT and CDR2 YYEEEE come from the germline V gene.

In this sample, this clonotype turned up a few times. The chain employs TRBV5-5 and TRBJ1-5; TRBD1 is a possible D gene (5 bases). The length of the CDR3 is 14 residues. With 0 bases removed from V and 4 bases from J, the gap between germline ends came to 8 bases. Looked up from germline, CDR1 is SGHKS and CDR2 is YYEKEE (reference sequence). The CDR3 DNA reads TGTGCCAGCAGCTTGGTGGGGCTTAATCAGCCCCAGCATTTT. This encodes CASSLVGLNQPQHF. Supplemented by reference TRBV5-5 and TRBJ1-5, the full variable domain reads DAGVTQSPTHLIKTRGQQVTLRCSPISGHKSVSWYQQVLGQGPQFIFQYYEKEERGRGNFPDRFSARQFPNYSSELNVNALLLGDSALYLCASSLVGLNQPQHFGDGTRLSIL.